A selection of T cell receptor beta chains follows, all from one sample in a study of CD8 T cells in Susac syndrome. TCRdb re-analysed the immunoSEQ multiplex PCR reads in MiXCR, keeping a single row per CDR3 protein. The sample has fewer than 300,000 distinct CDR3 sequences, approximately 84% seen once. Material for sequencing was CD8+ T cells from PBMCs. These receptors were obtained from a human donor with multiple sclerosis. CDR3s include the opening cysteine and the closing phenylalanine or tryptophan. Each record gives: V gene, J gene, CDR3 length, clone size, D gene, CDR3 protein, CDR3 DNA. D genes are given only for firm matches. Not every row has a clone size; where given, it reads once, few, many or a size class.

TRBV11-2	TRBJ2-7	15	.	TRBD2	CASRGWEGLSYEQYF	TGTGCCAGCAGGGGATGGGAGGGGCTATCCTACGAGCAGTACTTC
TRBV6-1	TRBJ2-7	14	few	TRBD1	CASSSDRGPYEQYF	TGTGCCAGCAGTTCGGACAGGGGCCCCTACGAGCAGTACTTC
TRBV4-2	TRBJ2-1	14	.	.	CASSQPEGTPEQFF	TGTGCCAGCAGCCAACCAGAAGGGACCCCCGAGCAGTTCTTC
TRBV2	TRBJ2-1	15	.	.	CASSGRGGSYNEQFF	TGTGCCAGCAGTGGGCGAGGGGGATCCTACAATGAGCAGTTCTTC
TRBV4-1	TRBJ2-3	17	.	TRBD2	CASSHPGLAGDTDTQYF	TGCGCCAGCAGCCACCCGGGACTAGCGGGGGACACAGATACGCAGTATTTT
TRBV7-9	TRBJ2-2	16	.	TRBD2	CASSLVAGVHAGELFF	TGTGCCAGCAGCTTAGTAGCGGGAGTGCATGCCGGGGAGCTGTTTTTT
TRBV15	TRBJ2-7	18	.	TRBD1	CATSRPKDRGRSSYEQYF	TGTGCCACCAGCAGACCCAAGGACAGGGGGAGAAGCTCCTACGAGCAGTACTTC
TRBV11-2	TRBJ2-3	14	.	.	CASSLDQFTDTQYF	TGTGCCAGCAGCTTAGACCAGTTCACAGATACGCAGTATTTT
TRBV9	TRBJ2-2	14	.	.	CASSVRDRPGELFF	TGTGCCAGCAGCGTACGCGACAGGCCCGGGGAGCTGTTTTTT
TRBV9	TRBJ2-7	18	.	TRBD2	CASSVEPSGRAGSYEQYF	TGTGCCAGCAGCGTAGAGCCTAGCGGGAGGGCCGGCTCCTACGAGCAGTACTTC
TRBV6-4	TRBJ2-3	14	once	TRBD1	CASSLTGGSDTQYF	TGTGCCAGCAGCCTGACAGGGGGGTCAGATACGCAGTATTTT
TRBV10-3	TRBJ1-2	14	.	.	CAISAGRLGDGYTF	TGTGCCATCAGTGCTGGTCGGCTTGGGGATGGCTACACCTTC
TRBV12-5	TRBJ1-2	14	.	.	CASGEPGLNYGYTF	TGTGCTAGTGGTGAGCCCGGCCTTAACTATGGCTACACCTTC
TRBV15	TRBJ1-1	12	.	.	CATVDGYTEAFF	TGTGCCACCGTCGACGGTTACACTGAAGCTTTCTTT
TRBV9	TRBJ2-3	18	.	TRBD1	CASSVPLTWGQGVDTQYF	TGTGCCAGCAGCGTCCCCCTGACTTGGGGACAGGGGGTAGATACGCAGTATTTT
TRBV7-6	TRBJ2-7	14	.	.	CASSKELGTYEQYF	TGTGCCAGCAGCAAAGAACTTGGTACCTACGAGCAGTACTTC